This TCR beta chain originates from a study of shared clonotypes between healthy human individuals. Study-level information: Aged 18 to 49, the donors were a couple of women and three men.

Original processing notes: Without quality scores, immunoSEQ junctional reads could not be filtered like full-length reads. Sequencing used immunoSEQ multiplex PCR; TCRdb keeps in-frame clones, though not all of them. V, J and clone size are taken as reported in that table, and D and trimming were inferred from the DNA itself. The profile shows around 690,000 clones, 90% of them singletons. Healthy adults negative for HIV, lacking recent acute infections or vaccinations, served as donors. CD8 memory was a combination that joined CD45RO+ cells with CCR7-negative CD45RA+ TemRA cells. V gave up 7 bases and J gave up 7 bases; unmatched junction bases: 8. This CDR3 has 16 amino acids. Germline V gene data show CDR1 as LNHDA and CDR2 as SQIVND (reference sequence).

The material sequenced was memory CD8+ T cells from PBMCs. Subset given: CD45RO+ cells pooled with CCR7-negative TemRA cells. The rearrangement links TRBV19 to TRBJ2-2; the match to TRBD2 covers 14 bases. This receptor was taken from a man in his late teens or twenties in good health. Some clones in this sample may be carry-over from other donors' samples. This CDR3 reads CASTLGLAGEGGELFF. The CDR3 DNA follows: TGTGCCAGTACCCTGGGACTAGCGGGAGAAGGCGGGGAGCTGTTTTTT.